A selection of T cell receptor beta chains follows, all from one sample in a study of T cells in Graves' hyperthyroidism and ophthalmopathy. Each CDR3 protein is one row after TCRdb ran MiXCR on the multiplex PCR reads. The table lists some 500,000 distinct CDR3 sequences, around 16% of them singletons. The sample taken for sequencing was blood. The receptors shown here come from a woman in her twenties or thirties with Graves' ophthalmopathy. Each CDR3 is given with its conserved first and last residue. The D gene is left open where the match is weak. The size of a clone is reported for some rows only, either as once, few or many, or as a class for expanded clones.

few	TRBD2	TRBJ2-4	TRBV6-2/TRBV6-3	CASSYSGGGLAKNIQYF	TGTGCCAGCAGTTACTCGGGGGGGGGATTAGCCAAAAACATTCAGTACTTC
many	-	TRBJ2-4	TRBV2	CASSASLTNIQYF	TGTGCCAGCAGTGCCTCTCTCACAAACATTCAGTACTTC
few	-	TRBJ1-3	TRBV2	CATRQLSGNTIYF	TGTGCCACGAGACAGCTCTCTGGAAACACCATATATTTT
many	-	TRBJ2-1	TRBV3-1	CASSPGRLVSSYNEQFF	TGTGCCAGCAGCCCGGGGCGGTTAGTGAGCTCCTACAATGAGCAGTTCTTC
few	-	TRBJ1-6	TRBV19	CASSIDDRSPLHF	TGTGCCAGTAGTATTGACGACAGATCACCCCTCCACTTT
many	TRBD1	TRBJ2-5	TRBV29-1	CSAGTGETQYF	TGCAGCGCTGGGACAGGGGAGACCCAGTACTTC
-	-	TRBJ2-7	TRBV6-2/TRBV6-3	CASSYTLERGGYEQYF	TGTGCCAGCAGTTACACCCTAGAGAGGGGGGGATACGAGCAGTACTTC
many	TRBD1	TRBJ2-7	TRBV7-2	CASSANTGVRDEQYF	TGTGCCAGCAGCGCTAATACAGGGGTTAGGGACGAGCAGTACTTC
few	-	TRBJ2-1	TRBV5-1	CASSYGTLYNEQFF	TGCGCCAGCAGCTACGGGACACTTTACAATGAGCAGTTCTTC
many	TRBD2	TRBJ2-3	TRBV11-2	CASSRGLPGGDTQYF	TGTGCCAGCAGCCGCGGACTACCGGGGGGGGATACGCAGTATTTT
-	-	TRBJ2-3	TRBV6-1	CASSDSPRGTQYF	TGTGCCAGCAGTGACTCACCGCGGGGTACGCAGTATTTT
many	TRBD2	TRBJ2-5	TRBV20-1	CSARPLAKETQYF	TGCAGTGCTAGGCCACTAGCGAAAGAGACCCAGTACTTC
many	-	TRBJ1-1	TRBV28	CASSDGALNTEAFF	TGTGCCAGCAGTGACGGGGCGTTGAACACTGAAGCTTTCTTT
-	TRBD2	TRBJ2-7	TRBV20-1	CSASRLAGLSYEQYF	TGCAGTGCTAGTAGACTAGCGGGGCTCTCCTACGAGCAGTACTTC
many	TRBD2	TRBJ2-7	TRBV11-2	CASNLAGDFGEQYF	TGTGCCAGTAACTTAGCGGGAGATTTTGGCGAGCAGTACTTC
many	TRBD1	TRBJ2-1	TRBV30	CAWSVQVDRGRKYEQFF	TGTGCCTGGAGTGTGCAAGTAGACAGGGGGCGTAAGTATGAGCAGTTCTTC
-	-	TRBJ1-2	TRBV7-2	CASSPGGIDGYTF	TGTGCCAGCAGCCCCGGGGGTATCGATGGCTACACCTTC
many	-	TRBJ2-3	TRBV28	CASSRGGIGTDTQYF	TGTGCCAGCAGTAGGGGGGGCATTGGCACAGATACGCAGTATTTT
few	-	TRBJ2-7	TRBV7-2	CASSITGTQEQYF	TGTGCCAGCAGCATAACCGGGACACAGGAGCAGTACTTC
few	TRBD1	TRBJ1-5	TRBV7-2	CASSPGTGGLYSNQPQHF	TGTGCCAGCAGCCCCGGGACAGGGGGCCTTTATAGCAATCAGCCCCAGCATTTT
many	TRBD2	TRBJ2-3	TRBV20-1	CSASGRTDTQYF	TGCAGTGCTAGCGGGAGGACAGATACGCAGTATTTT
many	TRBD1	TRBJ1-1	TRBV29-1	CSHTRQGGEAFF	TGCAGCCATACCAGACAGGGAGGCGAAGCTTTCTTT
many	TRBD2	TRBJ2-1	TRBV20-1	CSAIQAGAGGAWNEQFF	TGCAGTGCTATCCAGGCCGGAGCGGGAGGGGCGTGGAATGAGCAGTTCTTC
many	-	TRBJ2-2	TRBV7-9	CASSAAGTGELFF	TGTGCCAGCAGCGCGGCGGGCACCGGGGAGCTGTTTTTT
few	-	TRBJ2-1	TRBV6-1	CASRIQGNLLRNEQFF	TGTGCCAGCAGGATTCAGGGGAACCTGTTGCGGAATGAGCAGTTCTTC
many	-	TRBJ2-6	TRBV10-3	CATKPFEGTGANVLTF	TGTGCCACAAAACCCTTTGAGGGAACCGGGGCCAACGTCCTGACTTTC
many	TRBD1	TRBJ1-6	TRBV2	CASSTGQGNSPLHF	TGTGCCAGCAGTACGGGACAGGGTAATTCACCCCTCCACTTT
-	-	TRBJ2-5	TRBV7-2	CASSLGGFGTQYF	TGTGCCAGCAGCTTAGGGGGGTTTGGGACCCAGTACTTC
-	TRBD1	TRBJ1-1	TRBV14	CASSLYRGSTEAFF	TGTGCCAGCAGCCTGTACAGGGGGAGCACTGAAGCTTTCTTT
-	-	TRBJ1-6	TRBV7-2	CASSQSMTDYNSPLHF	TGTGCCAGCAGCCAAAGCATGACAGATTATAATTCACCCCTCCACTTT
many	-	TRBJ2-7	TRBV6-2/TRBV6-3	CASSYGTLYEQYF	TGTGCCAGCAGTTACGGGACACTCTACGAGCAGTACTTC
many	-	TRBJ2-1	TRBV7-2	CASSLDPRPSNEQFF	TGTGCCAGCAGCTTAGACCCACGGCCGAGTAATGAGCAGTTCTTC
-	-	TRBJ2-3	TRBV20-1	CSAREQGPTDTQYF	TGCAGTGCTAGAGAACAGGGTCCCACAGATACGCAGTATTTT
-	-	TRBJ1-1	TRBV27	CASSLFGDLDTEAFF	TGTGCCAGCAGTTTATTCGGGGATTTGGACACTGAAGCTTTCTTT
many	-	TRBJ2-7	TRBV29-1	CSVVIVGGLSEQYF	TGCAGCGTTGTTATAGTTGGGGGCTTAAGCGAGCAGTACTTC
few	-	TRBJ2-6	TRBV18	CASSPTSSGANVLTF	TGTGCCAGCTCACCTACTAGTTCTGGGGCCAACGTCCTGACTTTC
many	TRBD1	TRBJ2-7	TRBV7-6	CASRTGDSEQYF	TGTGCCAGCCGGACAGGGGATTCCGAGCAGTACTTC